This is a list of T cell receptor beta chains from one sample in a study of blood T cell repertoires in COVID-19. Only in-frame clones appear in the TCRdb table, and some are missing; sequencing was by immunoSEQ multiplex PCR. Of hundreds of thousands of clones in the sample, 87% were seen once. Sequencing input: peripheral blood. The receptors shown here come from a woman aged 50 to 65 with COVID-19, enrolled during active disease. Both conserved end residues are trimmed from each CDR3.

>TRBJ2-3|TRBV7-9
ASSLARGGSYDTQY
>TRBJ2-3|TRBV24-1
ATSDLTSGDLITDTQY
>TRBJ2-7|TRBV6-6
ASSDPSGKTYEQY
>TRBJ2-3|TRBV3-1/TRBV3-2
ASSPRTYPSTDTQY
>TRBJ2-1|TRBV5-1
ASSFGRGLADNEQF
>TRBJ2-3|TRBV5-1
ASGPTINTDTQY
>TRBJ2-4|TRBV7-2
ASSLGAQNIQY
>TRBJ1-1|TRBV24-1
ATSDRDNRRAF
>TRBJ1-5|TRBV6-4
ASSAGENQPQH
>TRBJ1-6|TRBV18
ASSPNDNSPLH
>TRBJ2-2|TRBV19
ASSTERKMTGAGELF
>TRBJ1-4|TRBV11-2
ASSLDRPLLGQGEKLF
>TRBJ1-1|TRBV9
ASSVAGNVGRTEAF
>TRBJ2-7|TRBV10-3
AISDPDRGNPTYEQY
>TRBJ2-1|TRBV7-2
ASIVQGARGEQF
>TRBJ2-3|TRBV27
ASSTSWDTNTQY
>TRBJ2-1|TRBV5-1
ASSLSSGDSYNEQF
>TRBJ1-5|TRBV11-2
ASSSRTGVSSNQPQH
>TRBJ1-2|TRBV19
ASSAIYGYT
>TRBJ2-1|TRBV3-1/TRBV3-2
ASSPKSGQGWF
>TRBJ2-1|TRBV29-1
SVEDLQVGEGYNEQF
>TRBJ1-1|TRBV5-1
ASSLRGASTEAF
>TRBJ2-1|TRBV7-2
ASSGQGGVNEQF
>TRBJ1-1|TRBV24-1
ATSGGGSAF
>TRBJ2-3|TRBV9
ASSVGQTSTDTQY
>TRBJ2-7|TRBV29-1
SVADTKFYEQY
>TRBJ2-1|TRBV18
ASSPGQGSDEQF
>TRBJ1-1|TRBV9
ASSVSVAGYIPEAF
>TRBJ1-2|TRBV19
ASSIDRLRSYGYT
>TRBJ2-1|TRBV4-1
ASSQAALVSEQF
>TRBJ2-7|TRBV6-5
ASSSAGGILTYEQY
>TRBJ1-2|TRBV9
ASSVTQSGARYGYT
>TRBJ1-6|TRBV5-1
ASSSEGNSPLH
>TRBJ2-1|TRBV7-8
ASGAGLNNEQF
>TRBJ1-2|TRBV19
ASSTIVDRVKVGGYT
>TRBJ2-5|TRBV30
AWTRDRLETQY
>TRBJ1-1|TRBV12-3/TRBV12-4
ASRYSKNTEAF
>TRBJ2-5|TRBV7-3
ASSLGGRRETQY
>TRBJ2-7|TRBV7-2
ASSRRLADNYEQY